This T cell receptor (beta chain) was captured in a study of cytomegalovirus exposure and HLA in healthy donors. This CDR3 contains 14 residues. With V trimmed by 5 bases and J by 4 bases, 6 bases remained unmatched. Germline lookup yields CDR1 LNHDA and CDR2 SQIVND (reference sequence). Vbeta (60) and Jbeta (13) primers were used in the PCR. Profiling relied on immunoSEQ multiplex PCR, and the TCRdb table lists in-frame clones only, not all of them. The listing records about 170,000 clones. This clonotype was obtained from a woman aged 60 to 75 in good health and CMV-seronegative. The sequenced sample was PBMCs. The chain links TRBV19 to TRBJ1-2; 8 bases align to TRBD1. CDR3 loop: CASSPDRDGYGYTF. In DNA form, the CDR3 reads TGTGCCAGTAGTCCGGACAGGGACGGCTATGGCTACACCTTC.